The sample holds a few counts of the clone carrying this TCR beta chain. Antigen: not known. Multiplex touch-down PCR with TRB-A/B primers amplified rearranged V-D-J TRB sequences. TCRdb itself ran the multiplex PCR reads through MiXCR, one entry per CDR3 protein. The table records approximately 2,300 distinct CDR3 sequences, about a quarter of them present only once. The ends were cut back, 2 bases at V and 4 bases at J, with 11 bases in the middle. The CDR3 runs to 14 residues. CDR1 is KGHSH, CDR2 LQKENI, per germline. This entry belongs to a study of T cell repertoires in aging, cancer and after chemotherapy. Study background: Donor ages fell into six groups from 30 or younger up to 70 or older. Findings and caveats of the study: Healthy donors lost TCR diversity with age mainly through richness, cancer patients through richness and evenness.

TCR beta rearrangements were amplified from peripheral blood genomic DNA. The rearrangement uses TRBV18 and TRBJ1-2; D uncertain. This TCR was sampled from a human donor with a solid tumor. The sample comprised blood. Here the CDR3 reads CASSPDEGSYGYTF. Here the CDR3 DNA reads TGTGCCAGCTCACCAGACGAGGGCTCCTATGGCTACACCTTC.